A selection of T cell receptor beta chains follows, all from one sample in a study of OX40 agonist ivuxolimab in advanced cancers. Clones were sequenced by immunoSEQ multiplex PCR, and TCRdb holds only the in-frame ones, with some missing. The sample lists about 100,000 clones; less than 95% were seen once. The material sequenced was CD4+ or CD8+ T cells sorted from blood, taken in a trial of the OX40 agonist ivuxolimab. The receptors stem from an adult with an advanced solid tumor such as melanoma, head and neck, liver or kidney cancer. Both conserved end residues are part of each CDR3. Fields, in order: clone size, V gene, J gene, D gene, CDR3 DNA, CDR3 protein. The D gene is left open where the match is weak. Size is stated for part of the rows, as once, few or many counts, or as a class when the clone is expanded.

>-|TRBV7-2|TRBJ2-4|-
TGTGCCAGCAGCTTAGGCGGGATACGCAAAAACATTCAGTACTTC
CASSLGGIRKNIQYF
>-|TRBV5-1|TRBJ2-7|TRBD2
TGCGCCAGCAGCTCTGGGGGGGGTTTCAGCTCCTACGAGCAGTACTTC
CASSSGGGFSSYEQYF
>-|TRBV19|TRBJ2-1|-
TGTGCCAGTAGGGACGATTATTCCTACAATGAGCAGTTCTTC
CASRDDYSYNEQFF
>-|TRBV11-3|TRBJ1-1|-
TGTGCCAGCAGCTTAGACCGGAACACTGAAGCTTTCTTT
CASSLDRNTEAFF
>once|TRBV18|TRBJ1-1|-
TGTGCCAGCTCACAGTCTCAGAACACTGAAGCTTTCTTT
CASSQSQNTEAFF
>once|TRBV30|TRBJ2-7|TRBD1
TGTGCCTGGGTTACCGGGACAGGGACCTACGAGCAGTACTTC
CAWVTGTGTYEQYF
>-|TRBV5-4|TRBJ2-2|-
TGTGCCAGCAGCTTGGGAGGGCACACCGGGGAGCTGTTTTTT
CASSLGGHTGELFF
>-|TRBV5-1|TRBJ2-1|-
TGCGCCAGCAGGCGGACAGCCAACAATGAGCAGTTCTTC
CASRRTANNEQFF
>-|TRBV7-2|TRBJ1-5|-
TGTGCCAGCAGCTTGGGGCAGCTTAATCAGCCCCAGCATTTT
CASSLGQLNQPQHF
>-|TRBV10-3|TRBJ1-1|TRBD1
TGTGCCATCATTGGACAGGGGGAAGCTTTCTTT
CAIIGQGEAFF
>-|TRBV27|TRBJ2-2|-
TGTGCCAGCAAAGCAGGAATCACCGGGGAGCTGTTTTTT
CASKAGITGELFF
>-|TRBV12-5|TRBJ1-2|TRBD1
TGTGCTAGCGGGACAGGGGATGATGGCTACACCTTC
CASGTGDDGYTF
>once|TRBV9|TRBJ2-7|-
TGTGCCAGCAGCGTAGGGGTGCGACGGGGGTACGAGCAGTACTTC
CASSVGVRRGYEQYF
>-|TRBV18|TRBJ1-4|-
TGTGCCAGCTCACCACCGGGACTCGAGGGGGAAAAACTGTTTTTT
CASSPPGLEGEKLFF
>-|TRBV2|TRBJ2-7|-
TGTGCCAGCAATGGGATCTCCTACGAGCAGTACTTC
CASNGISYEQYF
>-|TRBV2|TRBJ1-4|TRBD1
TGTGCCAGCAGTGAAGGACAGGGCAGAAAACTGTTTTTT
CASSEGQGRKLFF
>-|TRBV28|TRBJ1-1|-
TGTGCCAGCAGTTCATCTCGGCCGCGGACAGAAGCTTTCTTT
CASSSSRPRTEAFF
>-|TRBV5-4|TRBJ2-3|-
TGTGCCAGCAGCTTGGCCGCGAGCCCGTCGGGCACAGATACGCAGTATTTT
CASSLAASPSGTDTQYF
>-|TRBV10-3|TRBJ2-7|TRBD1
TGTGCCATCATGCCGGGACAGGGGGCGAATTACGAGCAGTACTTC
CAIMPGQGANYEQYF
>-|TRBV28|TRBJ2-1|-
TGTGCCAGCAGTGGACAGGGAGGGGTTGGGGCCTACAATGAGCAGTTCTTC
CASSGQGGVGAYNEQFF
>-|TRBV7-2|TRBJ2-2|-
TGTGCCAGCAGTTACAGGACAGCCAACACCGGGGAGCTGTTTTTT
CASSYRTANTGELFF
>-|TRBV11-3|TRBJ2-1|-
TGTGCCAGCAGTTCTGGTAATGAGCAGTTCTTC
CASSSGNEQFF
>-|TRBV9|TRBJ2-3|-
TGTGCCAGCAGCGTAGCTGGGACTAGCACAGATACGCAGTATTTT
CASSVAGTSTDTQYF
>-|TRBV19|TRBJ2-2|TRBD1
TGTGCCAGTAGGATAGGGACAGGGGGGACCGGGGAGCTGTTTTTT
CASRIGTGGTGELFF
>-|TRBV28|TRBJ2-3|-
TGTGCCAGCAGTTTAGATACGCAGTATTTT
CASSLDTQYF
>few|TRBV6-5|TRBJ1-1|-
TGTGCCAGCACCAGAGGGGACACTGAAGCTTTCTTT
CASTRGDTEAFF
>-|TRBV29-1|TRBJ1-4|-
TGCAGCGTTGAAGTCAGGGTAGCTAATGAAAAACTGTTTTTT
CSVEVRVANEKLFF
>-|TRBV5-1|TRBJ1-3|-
TGCGCCAGCAGCTTGGCCGGGACACTGAGTCCAAACACCATATATTTT
CASSLAGTLSPNTIYF
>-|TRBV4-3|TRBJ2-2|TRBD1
TGCGCCAGCAGCCAAGGACAGGGAGAGAGGGACGGGGAGCTGTTTTTT
CASSQGQGERDGELFF
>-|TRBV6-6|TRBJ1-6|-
TGTGCCAGCAGTTACTCACCTGGACAGTATAATTCACCCCTCCACTTT
CASSYSPGQYNSPLHF
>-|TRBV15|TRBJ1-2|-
TGTGCCACCAGCAGAGGGGCAAGGGGGGCCTATGGCTACACCTTC
CATSRGARGAYGYTF
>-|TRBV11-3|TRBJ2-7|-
TGTGCCAGCAGCCCCACAGGATTCGAGCAGTACTTC
CASSPTGFEQYF
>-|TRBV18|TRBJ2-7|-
TGTGCCAGCTCACCGACGAACAGGGTGTTTTCCGAGCAGTACTTC
CASSPTNRVFSEQYF
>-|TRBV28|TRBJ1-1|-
TGTGCCAGCAGTCCCCACGGGAAGAGGGAGCTCACTGAAGCTTTCTTT
CASSPHGKRELTEAFF
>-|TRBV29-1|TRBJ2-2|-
TGCAGCGTTGCGCGGAACACCGGGGAGCTGTTTTTT
CSVARNTGELFF
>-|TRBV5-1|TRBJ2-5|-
TGCGCCAGCAGCTTGGAGGGGCATCAAGAGACCCAGTACTTC
CASSLEGHQETQYF
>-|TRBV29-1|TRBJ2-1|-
TGCAGCGTTGAAATTCTGGCGGGAACCAACTCCAATGAGCAGTTCTTC
CSVEILAGTNSNEQFF
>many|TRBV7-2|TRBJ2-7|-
TGTGCCAGCAGCAACAATAGAGTGGGCTACGAGCAGTACTTC
CASSNNRVGYEQYF
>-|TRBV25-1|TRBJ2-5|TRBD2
TGTGCCAGCAGTGACACCCCAGTACTAGCGGGAGTGGAGACCCAGTACTTC
CASSDTPVLAGVETQYF
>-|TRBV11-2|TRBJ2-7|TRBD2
TGTGCCAGCAGCAAAGCGGGAGGGCCGCTCTGGGACTTC
CASSKAGGPLWDF
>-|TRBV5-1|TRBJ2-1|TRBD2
TGCGCCAGCAGTCGTGACGGAACGGGGGGACACAATGAGCAGTTCTTC
CASSRDGTGGHNEQFF
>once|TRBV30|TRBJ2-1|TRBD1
TGTGCCTGGATCGGGGACAGGGGCTACAATGAGCAGTTCTTC
CAWIGDRGYNEQFF
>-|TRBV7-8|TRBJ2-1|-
TGTGCCAGCAGCTTAGTTTCTGGCAGCATTGGGTCCAATGAGCAGTTCTTC
CASSLVSGSIGSNEQFF
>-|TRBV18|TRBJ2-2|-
TGTGCCAGCTCACCGGCAGTGTCGACCGGGGAGCTGTTTTTT
CASSPAVSTGELFF
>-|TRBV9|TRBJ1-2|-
TGTGCCAGCAGCGTAGCTACTAATCGGGATGGCTACACCTTC
CASSVATNRDGYTF
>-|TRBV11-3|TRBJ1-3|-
TGTGCCAGCAGATCAGGGGCGGGAAACACCATATACTTT
CASRSGAGNTIYF
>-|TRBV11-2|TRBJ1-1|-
TGTGCCAGCAGCTTAACCGGCTCACCTGAAGCTTTCTTT
CASSLTGSPEAFF
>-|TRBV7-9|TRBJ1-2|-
TGTGCCAGCAGCTTAGCTGGGAGTAACTATGGCTACACCTTC
CASSLAGSNYGYTF
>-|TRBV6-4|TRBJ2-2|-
TGTGCCAGCAGTGCGAGGAAGGACGGGGAGCTGTTTTTT
CASSARKDGELFF
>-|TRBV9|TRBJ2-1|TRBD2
TGTGCCAGCAGCCCCCGGGGTAGCGGGAGTCTTCGTGATGAGCAGTTCTTC
CASSPRGSGSLRDEQFF
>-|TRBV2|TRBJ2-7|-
TGTGCCAGCAGTGAAGCGCCCCAAGAGTACTTC
CASSEAPQEYF
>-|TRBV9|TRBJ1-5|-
TGTGCCAGCAGCCTAGACCAAGGCAATCAGCCCCAGCATTTT
CASSLDQGNQPQHF
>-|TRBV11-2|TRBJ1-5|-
TGTGCCACCGGGGGGGGGCCCAATCAGCCCCAGCATTTT
CATGGGPNQPQHF
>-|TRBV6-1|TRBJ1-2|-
TGTGCCAGCAGTGAAAACTTTCCCCCCATACTCTATGGCTACACCTTC
CASSENFPPILYGYTF
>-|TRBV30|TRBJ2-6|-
TGTGCCTGGAGTGTAGGCGAAATTGGGCTCTCTGGGGCCAACGTCCTGACTTTC
CAWSVGEIGLSGANVLTF